Below, one T cell receptor (beta chain) is given with its context. The data stem from a study of blood T cell repertoires in COVID-19. On the study more broadly: From T cells, B-cell-depleted T cells, or PBMCs came the material, which was cDNA or gDNA.

Authors' processing steps: It was from reference gene primer amplification that nucleated cell counts were estimated. Measured with immunoSEQ multiplex PCR; TCRdb has only the in-frame clones, and not every one. Clone size and the V and J calls come from that table; the DNA yielded D and trimming. Altogether about 250,000 clones are present, around nine tenths being singletons, with the ten largest covering 1.5% to 2%. The sequence was collected from a woman aged 60-75 years who had recovered from COVID-19. Material for sequencing was peripheral blood.

The CDR3 here is CATSREASGSGETQYF. CDR3 DNA sequence: TGTGCCACCAGCAGAGAGGCCTCGGGGAGCGGAGAGACCCAGTACTTC. This chain connects TRBV15 to TRBJ2-5, with a possible D match to TRBD2 (5 bases). Per the germline V gene, CDR1 is LNHNV and CDR2 is YYDKDF (reference sequence). V was cut by 0 bases and J by 4 bases, with 15 bases left in between. The CDR3 has 16 amino acids.